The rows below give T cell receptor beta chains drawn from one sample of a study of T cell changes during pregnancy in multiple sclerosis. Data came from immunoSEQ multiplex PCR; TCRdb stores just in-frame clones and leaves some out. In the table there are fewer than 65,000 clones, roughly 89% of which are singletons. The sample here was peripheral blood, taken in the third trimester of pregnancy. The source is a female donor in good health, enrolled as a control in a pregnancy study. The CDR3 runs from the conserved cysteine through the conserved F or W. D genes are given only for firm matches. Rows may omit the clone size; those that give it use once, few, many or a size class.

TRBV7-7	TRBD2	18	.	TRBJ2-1	CASSLRTPSGRAGDEQFF	TGTGCTAGCAGCTTAAGGACCCCGTCCGGGAGGGCCGGGGATGAGCAGTTCTTC
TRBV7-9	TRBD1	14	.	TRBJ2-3	CASSPMGQGDTQYF	TGTGCCAGCAGCCCTATGGGACAGGGAGATACGCAGTATTTT
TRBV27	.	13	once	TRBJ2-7	CASRPAEPYEQYF	TGTGCCAGCAGACCCGCTGAGCCCTACGAGCAGTACTTC
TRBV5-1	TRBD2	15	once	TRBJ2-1	CASSLEGGRDNEQFF	TGCGCCAGCAGCTTGGAAGGCGGGAGGGACAATGAGCAGTTCTTC
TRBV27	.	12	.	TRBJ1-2	CASREQNYGYTF	TGTGCCAGCAGGGAACAGAACTATGGCTACACCTTC
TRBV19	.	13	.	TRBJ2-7	CASSSRGAGEQYF	TGTGCCAGTAGTTCCCGCGGGGCCGGCGAGCAGTACTTC
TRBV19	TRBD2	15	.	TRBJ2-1	CASSLTSGVYNEQFF	TGTGCCAGTAGTTTGACTAGCGGGGTATACAATGAGCAGTTCTTC
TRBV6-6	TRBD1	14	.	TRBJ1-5	CASSSETGGQPQHF	TGTGCCAGCAGTTCCGAGACAGGGGGCCAGCCCCAGCATTTT
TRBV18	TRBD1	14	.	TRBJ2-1	CASSPPAGGYEQFF	TGTGCCAGCTCACCACCTGCAGGGGGCTATGAGCAGTTCTTC
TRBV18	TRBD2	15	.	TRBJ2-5	CASSPGAGRQETQYF	TGTGCCAGCTCACCCGGAGCGGGACGTCAAGAGACCCAGTACTTC
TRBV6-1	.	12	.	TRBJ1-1	CASRDLLSEAFF	TGTGCCAGCAGGGACTTATTATCGGAAGCTTTCTTT
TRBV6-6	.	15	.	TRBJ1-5	CASSKGVESNQPQHF	TGTGCCAGCAGTAAGGGAGTAGAAAGCAATCAGCCCCAGCATTTT
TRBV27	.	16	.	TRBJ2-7	CASSPNRLGASYEQYF	TGTGCCAGCAGCCCTAACAGACTGGGGGCCTCCTACGAGCAGTACTTC
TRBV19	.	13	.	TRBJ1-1	CASSNTVNTEAFF	TGTGCCAGTAGTAATACAGTGAACACTGAAGCTTTCTTT
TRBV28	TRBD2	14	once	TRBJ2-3	CASRGGRRADTQYF	TGTGCCAGCAGGGGAGGGCGGCGGGCGGATACGCAGTATTTT
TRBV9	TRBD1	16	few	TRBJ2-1	CASSFTEGQIGDEQFF	TGTGCCAGCAGCTTCACTGAGGGACAGATTGGGGATGAGCAGTTCTTC
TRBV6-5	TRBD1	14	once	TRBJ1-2	CASRWTGKPYGYTF	TGTGCCAGCAGATGGACAGGGAAACCCTATGGCTACACCTTC
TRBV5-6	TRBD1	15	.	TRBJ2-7	CASSTPGTGTYEQYF	TGTGCCAGCAGCACACCCGGGACAGGGACCTACGAGCAGTACTTC
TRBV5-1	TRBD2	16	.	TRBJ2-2	CASSLELAGGTGELFF	TGCGCCAGCAGCTTGGAACTAGCGGGGGGTACCGGGGAGCTGTTTTTT
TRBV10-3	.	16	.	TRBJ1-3	CAISESAGAGGNTIYF	TGTGCCATCAGTGAGTCCGCGGGGGCGGGTGGAAACACCATATATTTT
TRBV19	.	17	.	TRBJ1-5	CASSIQPTGSGNQPQHF	TGTGCCAGTAGTATCCAACCCACAGGGTCAGGCAATCAGCCCCAGCATTTT
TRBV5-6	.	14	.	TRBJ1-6	CASTKAVRNSPLHF	TGTGCCAGCACCAAGGCGGTGAGGAATTCACCCCTCCACTTT
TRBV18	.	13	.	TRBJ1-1	CASSPNGDTEAFF	TGTGCCAGCTCCCCCAACGGGGACACTGAAGCTTTCTTT
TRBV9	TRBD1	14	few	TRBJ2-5	CASGTGGTQETQYF	TGTGCCAGCGGCACAGGGGGCACCCAAGAGACCCAGTACTTC
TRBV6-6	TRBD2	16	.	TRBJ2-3	CATLPPASGGVDTQYF	TGTGCCACCCTGCCCCCCGCTAGCGGGGGGGTAGATACGCAGTATTTT
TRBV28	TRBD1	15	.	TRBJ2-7	CAIQINRDREYEQYF	TGTGCCATACAGATAAACCGGGACAGGGAGTACGAGCAGTACTTC
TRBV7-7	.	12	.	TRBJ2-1	CASSSHQGEQFF	TGTGCTAGCAGCTCGCACCAGGGTGAGCAGTTCTTC
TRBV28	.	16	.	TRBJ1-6	CASSRQVRRVFNTLHF	TGTGCCAGCAGTCGACAAGTGAGGAGGGTATTTAACACCCTCCACTTT
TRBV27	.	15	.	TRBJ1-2	CASSFRPGLGYGYTF	TGTGCCAGCAGTTTTAGGCCAGGGCTAGGCTATGGCTACACCTTC
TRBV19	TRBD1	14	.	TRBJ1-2	CASSPTGGGYGYTF	TGTGCCAGTAGTCCCACAGGGGGCGGCTATGGCTACACCTTC
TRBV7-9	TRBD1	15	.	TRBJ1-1	CASSLEQGAGTEAFF	TGTGCCAGCAGCTTGGAGCAGGGGGCAGGTACTGAAGCTTTCTTT
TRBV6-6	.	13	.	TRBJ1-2	CASRAFSFDGYTF	TGTGCCAGCAGGGCCTTCTCTTTTGATGGCTACACCTTC
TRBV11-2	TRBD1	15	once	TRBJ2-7	CASSFPRTGVNEQYF	TGTGCCAGCAGCTTTCCCCGGACAGGGGTAAACGAGCAGTACTTC
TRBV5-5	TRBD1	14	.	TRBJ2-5	CASSPGQLQETQYF	TGTGCCAGCAGCCCGGGACAGCTCCAAGAGACCCAGTACTTC
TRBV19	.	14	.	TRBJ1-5	CASSISGSNQPQHF	TGTGCCAGTAGTATCTCAGGGTCCAATCAGCCCCAGCATTTT
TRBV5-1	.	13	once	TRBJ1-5	CASSLASDQPQHF	TGCGCCAGCAGCTTGGCTAGCGATCAGCCCCAGCATTTT
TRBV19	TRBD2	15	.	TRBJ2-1	CASKKYGRAGNEQFF	TGTGCCAGTAAAAAATACGGGAGGGCAGGCAATGAGCAGTTCTTC
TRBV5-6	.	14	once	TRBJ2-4	CASSLGTTKNIQYF	TGTGCCAGCAGCTTGGGGACAACCAAAAACATTCAGTACTTC
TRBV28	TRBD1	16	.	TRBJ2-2	CASSLWVDRVGGELFF	TGTGCCAGCAGTTTGTGGGTAGACAGGGTTGGCGGGGAGCTGTTTTTT
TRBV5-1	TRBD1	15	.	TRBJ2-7	CASSIGQGRADEQYF	TGCGCCAGCAGCATAGGACAGGGGAGGGCGGACGAGCAGTACTTC
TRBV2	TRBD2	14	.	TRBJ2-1	CASRSGTSGPEQFF	TGTGCCAGCAGATCCGGGACTAGCGGACCCGAGCAGTTCTTC
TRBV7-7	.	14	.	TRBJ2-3	CASSLGLSTDTQYF	TGTGCTAGCAGCTTAGGACTTAGCACAGATACGCAGTATTTT
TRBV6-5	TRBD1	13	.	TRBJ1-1	CASRRQGATEAFF	TGTGCCAGCAGAAGACAGGGAGCCACTGAAGCTTTCTTT
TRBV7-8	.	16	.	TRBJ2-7	CASSLAAGNGLYEQYF	TGTGCCAGCAGCTTAGCGGCAGGGAACGGACTATACGAGCAGTACTTC
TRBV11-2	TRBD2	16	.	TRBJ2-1	CASSLALAGGYNEQFF	TGTGCCAGCAGCTTAGCCCTAGCGGGGGGTTACAATGAGCAGTTCTTC
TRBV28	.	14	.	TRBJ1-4	CASGDSRGYEKLFF	TGTGCCAGCGGGGACTCCAGAGGGTATGAAAAACTGTTTTTT
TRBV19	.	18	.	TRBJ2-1	CASSTTLLARYADDEQFF	TGTGCCAGTAGTACAACCCTTCTGGCTAGGTACGCGGATGATGAGCAGTTCTTC
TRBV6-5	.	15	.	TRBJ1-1	CASKSGVRENTEAFF	TGTGCCAGCAAATCGGGGGTGCGGGAGAACACTGAAGCTTTCTTT
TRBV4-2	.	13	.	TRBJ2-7	CASSQGGRYEQYF	TGTGCCAGCAGCCAAGGGGGGCGGTACGAGCAGTACTTC
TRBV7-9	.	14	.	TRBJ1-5	CASTWSGSGQPQHF	TGTGCCAGCACCTGGTCGGGGTCCGGTCAGCCCCAGCATTTT
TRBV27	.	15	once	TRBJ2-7	CASSLSPDRYYEQYF	TGTGCCAGCAGTTTATCTCCGGACAGATACTACGAGCAGTACTTC
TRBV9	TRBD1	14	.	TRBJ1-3	CASTRTGSGNTIYF	TGTGCCAGCACCAGGACAGGCTCTGGAAACACCATATATTTT
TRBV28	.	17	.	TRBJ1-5	CASSLFRLSAGNQPQHF	TGTGCCAGCAGCCTATTTCGTCTCTCGGCGGGCAATCAGCCCCAGCATTTT